This TCR beta chain was profiled in a study of T-cell reconstitution after alpha-beta-depleted transplantation in children. Findings and limits, study-wide: As was reported, about two months after transplant, alpha-beta T cells came from several hundred expanded graft clones. It was surviving recipient T cells and thymic progenitors that gave some patients high TCRbeta diversity at day 60. A year had passed since transplant, and T-cell counts and diversity by then came mostly from newly produced T cells.

Library preparation (for TCRbeta) was performed with unique molecular identifiers. TCRdb itself ran the PCR reads through MiXCR, one entry per CDR3 protein. This table has about 180,000 distinct CDR3 sequences, 11% appearing once. This clonotype appeared many times. Its antigen is undetermined. Between the trimmed V and J ends, which lost 4 bases and 0 bases, there was a span of 10 bases. The CDR3 runs 16 residues. Here the sequenced sample was PBMCs, taken before TCRalphabeta/CD19-depleted stem cell transplant. The gene calls are TRBV12-3 or TRBV12-4 and TRBJ2-6; no clear D gene. This clonotype was sampled from a boy younger than 10 with acute myeloid leukemia, due to receive a stem cell transplant. The CDR3, as DNA: TGTGCCAGCAGTTCGCTAGTTAGCTCTGGGGCCAACGTCCTGACTTTC. Its protein product is CASSSLVSSGANVLTF.